The 5 T cell receptor beta chains below come from one sample, sequenced in a study of CD8+CD57+ T cells in acquired aplastic anemia. Genomic DNA, serving as template, underwent TCR beta VDJ and CDR3 profiling. TCRdb reprocessed the reads with MiXCR, giving one entry per CDR3 protein. The table shows roughly 17,000 distinct CDR3 sequences, with approximately 38% occurring only once. Antigen specificity for these receptors is unknown. Study results and limitations: Total CD4+ and CD8+ pools in patients were more diverse than the CD8+CD57+ cells of those patients.

Patients sequenced had flow cytometry evidence of CD8+CD57+ cell expansion. Sequences were obtained from CD8+CD57+ T cells sorted from PBMCs. The subset here: bead-enriched CD8+CD57+ effector memory T cells from SAA patients. Receptors were obtained from a human donor with aplastic anemia.

As for this clonotype: One end of the junction fails to match germline, which may point to a read error. The chain combines TRBV25-1 with TRBJ2-2; 11 nucleotides line up with TRBD2. Germline V CDR1 and CDR2: MGHDK, SYGVNS. This CDR3 is built from 15 residues. The CDR3 is CVSTALAGAGGELFF. CDR3 DNA: TGTGTCAGCACAGCACTAGCGGGAGCGGGCGGGGAGCTGTTTTTT.

This clonotype was recorded many times. The chain joins TRBV15 to TRBJ2-1; D gene unclear. The CDR3 spans 15 residues. Trimming removed 3 bases from V and 10 bases from J, with 19 bases in between. CDR1 LNHNV and CDR2 YYDKDF come from the germline V gene (reference sequence). The CDR3 DNA reads TGTGCCACCAGCAGCTCCTCGGACCTCCCCGGGGAGCAGTTCTTC. This codes for CATSSSSDLPGEQFF.

CDR3 bases: TGTGCCAGCAGCTTAGAAGCGGGAGGGCCATACGAGCAGTTCTTC. This gives the protein CASSLEAGGPYEQFF. The J gene is TRBJ2-1, the V gene TRBV11-1; 10 bases are shared with TRBD2. The CDR3 sequence is 15 residues long. Per germline, CDR1 SGHAT and CDR2 FQDESV (reference sequence). V lost 1 base, J lost 10 bases, and 7 bases stayed unmatched.

V is TRBV5-1 and J is TRBJ1-3, with D unresolved. V lost 6 bases and J 7 bases, leaving 14 bases between the germline ends. Per germline, CDR1 SGHRS and CDR2 YFSETQ. This CDR3 contains 13 residues. The CDR3 here is CASKLSGPNTIYF. The DNA for the CDR3 is TGCGCCAGCAAACTGTCCGGGCCCAACACCATATATTTT.

This clonotype was recorded a few times. The J gene is TRBJ2-3, the V gene TRBV29-1; maybe TRBD2 (5 bases). This CDR3 spans 13 amino acids. The germline gives CDR1 SQVTM, CDR2 ANQGSEA. CDR3 in DNA: TGCAGTGATACTACGGGGAGCACAGATACGCAGTATTTT. It is translated as CSDTTGSTDTQYF.